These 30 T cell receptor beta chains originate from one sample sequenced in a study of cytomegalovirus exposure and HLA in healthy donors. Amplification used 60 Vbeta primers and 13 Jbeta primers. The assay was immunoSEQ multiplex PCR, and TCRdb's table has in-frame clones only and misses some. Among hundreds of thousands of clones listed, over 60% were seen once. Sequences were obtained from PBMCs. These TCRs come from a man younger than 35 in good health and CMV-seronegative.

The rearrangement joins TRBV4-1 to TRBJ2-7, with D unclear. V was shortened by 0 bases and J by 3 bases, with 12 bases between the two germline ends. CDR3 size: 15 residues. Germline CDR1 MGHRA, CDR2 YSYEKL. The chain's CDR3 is CASSQEQSELYEQYF. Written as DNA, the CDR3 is TGCGCCAGCAGCCAAGAGCAGTCGGAGCTCTACGAGCAGTACTTC.

CDR3 amino acids: CASSQASRLSGNTIYF. In DNA, the CDR3 is TGTGCCAGCAGCCAAGCATCCAGGCTCTCTGGAAACACCATATATTTT. This rearrangement joins TRBV4-2 to TRBJ1-3; D ambiguous. Germline V gene data show CDR1 as LGHNA and CDR2 as YNFKEQ. V was shortened by 1 base and J by 0 bases, with 10 bases between the two germline ends. This CDR3 has 16 amino acids.

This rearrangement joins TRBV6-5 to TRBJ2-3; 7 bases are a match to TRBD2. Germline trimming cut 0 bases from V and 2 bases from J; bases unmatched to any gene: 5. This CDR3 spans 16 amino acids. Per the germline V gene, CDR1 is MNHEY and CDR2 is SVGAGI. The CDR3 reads CASSYSWGGDTDTQYF. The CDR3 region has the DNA TGTGCCAGCAGTTACTCGTGGGGGGGGGACACAGATACGCAGTATTTT.

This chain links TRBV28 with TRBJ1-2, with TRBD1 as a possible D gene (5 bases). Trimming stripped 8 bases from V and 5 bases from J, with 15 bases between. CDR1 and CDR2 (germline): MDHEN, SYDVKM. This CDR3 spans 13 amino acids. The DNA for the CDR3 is TGTGCCAGCTTCACCCAGGGCTGGTATGGCTACACCTTC. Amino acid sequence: CASFTQGWYGYTF.

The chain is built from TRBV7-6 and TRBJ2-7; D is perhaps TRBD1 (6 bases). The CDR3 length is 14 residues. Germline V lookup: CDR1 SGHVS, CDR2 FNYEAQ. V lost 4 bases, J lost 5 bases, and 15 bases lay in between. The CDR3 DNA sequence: TGTGCCAGCAGCTCCGAACAGGGTTCAGACGAGCAGTACTTC. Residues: CASSSEQGSDEQYF.

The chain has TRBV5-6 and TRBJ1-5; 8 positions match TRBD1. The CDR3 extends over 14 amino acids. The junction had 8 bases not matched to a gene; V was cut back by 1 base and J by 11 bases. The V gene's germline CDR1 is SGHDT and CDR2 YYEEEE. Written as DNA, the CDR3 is TGTGCCAGCAGCTTGTTGGCAGGGGGCGGGTCCCAGCATTTT. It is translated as CASSLLAGGGSQHF.

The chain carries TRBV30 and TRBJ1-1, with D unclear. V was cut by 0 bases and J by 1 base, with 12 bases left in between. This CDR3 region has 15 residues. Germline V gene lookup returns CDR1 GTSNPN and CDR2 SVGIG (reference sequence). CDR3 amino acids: CAWSVKFQKNTEAFF. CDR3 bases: TGTGCCTGGAGTGTAAAGTTCCAGAAGAACACTGAAGCTTTCTTT.

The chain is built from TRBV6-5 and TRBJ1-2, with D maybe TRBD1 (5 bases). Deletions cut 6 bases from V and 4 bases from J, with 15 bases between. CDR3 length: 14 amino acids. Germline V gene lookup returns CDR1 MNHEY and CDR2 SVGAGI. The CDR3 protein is CASRLRWGSYGYTF. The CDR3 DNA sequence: TGTGCCAGCAGATTACGATGGGGCAGCTATGGCTACACCTTC.

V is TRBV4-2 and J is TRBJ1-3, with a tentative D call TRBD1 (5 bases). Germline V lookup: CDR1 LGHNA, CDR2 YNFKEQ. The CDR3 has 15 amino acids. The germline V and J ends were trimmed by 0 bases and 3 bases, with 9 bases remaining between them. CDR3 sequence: CASSQDRGSGNTIYF. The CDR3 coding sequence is TGTGCCAGCAGCCAAGATAGGGGCAGTGGAAACACCATATATTTT.

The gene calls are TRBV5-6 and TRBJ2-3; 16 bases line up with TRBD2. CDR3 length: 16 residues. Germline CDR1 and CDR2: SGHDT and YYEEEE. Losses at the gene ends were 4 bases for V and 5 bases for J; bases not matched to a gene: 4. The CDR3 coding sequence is TGTGCCAGCAGCCCGGGACTAGCGGGAGGGCAAGATACGCAGTATTTT. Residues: CASSPGLAGGQDTQYF.

The CDR3 nucleotides are TGTGCCAGCAGCCAAAAAAGGCGGACTAGCACAGATACGCAGTATTTT. Amino acid sequence: CASSQKRRTSTDTQYF. The rearrangement joins TRBV11-2 to TRBJ2-3, with D maybe TRBD2 (5 bases). From germline, CDR1 is SGHAT and CDR2 FQNNGV. The CDR3 extends over 16 amino acids. Trimming cost V 5 bases and J 0 bases, with 15 bases left between them.

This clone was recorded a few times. The CDR3 here is CASSIGTSGSNEQFF. For the CDR3, the DNA is TGTGCCAGTAGTATAGGTACTAGCGGGAGCAATGAGCAGTTCTTC. The chain carries TRBV19 and TRBJ2-1, with 11 bases that match TRBD2. The V segment lost 1 base and the J segment 6 bases; nucleotides outside the gene matches: 2. Germline V gene data show CDR1 as LNHDA and CDR2 as SQIVND (reference sequence). This CDR3 is 15 amino acids long.

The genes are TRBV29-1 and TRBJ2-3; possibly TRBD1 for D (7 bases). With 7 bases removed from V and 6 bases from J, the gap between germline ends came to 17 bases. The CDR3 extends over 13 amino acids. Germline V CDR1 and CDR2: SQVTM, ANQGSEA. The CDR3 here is CSGGGLGRDTQYF. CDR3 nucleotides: TGCAGCGGAGGGGGCCTAGGGAGGGATACGCAGTATTTT.

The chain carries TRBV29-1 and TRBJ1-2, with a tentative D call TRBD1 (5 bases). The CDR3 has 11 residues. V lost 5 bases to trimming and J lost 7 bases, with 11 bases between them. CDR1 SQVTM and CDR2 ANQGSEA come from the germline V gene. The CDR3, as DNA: TGCAGCGTTCCAGGGAGGTCTGGCTACACCTTC. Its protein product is CSVPGRSGYTF. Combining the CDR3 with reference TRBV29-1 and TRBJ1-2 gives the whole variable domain SAVISQKPSRDICQRGTSLTIQCQVDSQVTMMFWYRQQPGQSLTLIATANQGSEATYESGFVIDKFPISRPNLTFSTLTVSNMSPEDSSIYLCSVPGRSGYTFGSGTRLTVV.

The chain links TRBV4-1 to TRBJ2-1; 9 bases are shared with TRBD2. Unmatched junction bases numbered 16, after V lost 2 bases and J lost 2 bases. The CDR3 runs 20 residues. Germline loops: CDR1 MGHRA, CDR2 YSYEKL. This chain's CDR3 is CASSQRIRGSGSRTYNEQFF. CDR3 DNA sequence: TGCGCCAGCAGCCAACGAATCCGGGGTAGCGGGAGCCGGACCTACAATGAGCAGTTCTTC.

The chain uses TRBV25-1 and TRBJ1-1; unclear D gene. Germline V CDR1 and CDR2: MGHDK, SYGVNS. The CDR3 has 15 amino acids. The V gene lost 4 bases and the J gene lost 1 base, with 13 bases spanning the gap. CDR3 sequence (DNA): TGTGCCAGCAGTGCCTACTCCGGCGGGAACACTGAAGCTTTCTTT. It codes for CASSAYSGGNTEAFF.

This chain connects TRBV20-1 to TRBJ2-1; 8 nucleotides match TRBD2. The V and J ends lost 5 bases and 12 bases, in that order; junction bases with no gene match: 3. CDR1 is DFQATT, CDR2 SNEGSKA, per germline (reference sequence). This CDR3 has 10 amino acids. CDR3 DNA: TGCAGTGCTCATAGCGGGGCGCAGTTCTTC. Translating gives CSAHSGAQFF.

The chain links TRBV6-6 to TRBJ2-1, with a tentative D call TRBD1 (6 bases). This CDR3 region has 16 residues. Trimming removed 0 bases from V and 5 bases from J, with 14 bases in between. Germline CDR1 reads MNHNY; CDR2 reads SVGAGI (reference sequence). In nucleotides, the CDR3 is TGTGCCAGCAGTTACTCTAGGGGGAGTCCTAACAATGAGCAGTTCTTC. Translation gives CASSYSRGSPNNEQFF.

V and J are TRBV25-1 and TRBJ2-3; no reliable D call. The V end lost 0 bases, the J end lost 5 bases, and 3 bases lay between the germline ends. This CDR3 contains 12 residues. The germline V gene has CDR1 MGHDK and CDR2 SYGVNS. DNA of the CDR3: TGTGCCAGCAGTGAATACGGAGATACGCAGTATTTT. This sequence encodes CASSEYGDTQYF.

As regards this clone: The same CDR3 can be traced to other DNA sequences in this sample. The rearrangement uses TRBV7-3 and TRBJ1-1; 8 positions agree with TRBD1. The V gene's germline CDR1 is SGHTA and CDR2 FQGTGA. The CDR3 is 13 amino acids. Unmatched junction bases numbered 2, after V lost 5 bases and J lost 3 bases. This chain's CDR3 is CASSLTGDTEAFF. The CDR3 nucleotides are TGTGCCAGCAGCCTGACAGGGGACACTGAAGCTTTCTTT. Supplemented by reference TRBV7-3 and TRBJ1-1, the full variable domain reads GAGVSQTPSNKVTEKGKYVELRCDPISGHTALYWYRQSLGQGPEFLIYFQGTGAADDSGLPNDRFFAVRPEGSVSTLKIQRTERGDSAVYLCASSLTGDTEAFFGQGTRLTVV.

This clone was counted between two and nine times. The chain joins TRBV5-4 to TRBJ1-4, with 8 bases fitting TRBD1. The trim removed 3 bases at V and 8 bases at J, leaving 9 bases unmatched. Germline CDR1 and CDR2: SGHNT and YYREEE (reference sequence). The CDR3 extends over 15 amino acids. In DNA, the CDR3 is TGTGCCAGCAGCTCTACCCAGGGGGCTGGGGAAAAACTGTTTTTT. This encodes CASSSTQGAGEKLFF. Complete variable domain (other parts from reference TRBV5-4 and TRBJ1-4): ETGVTQSPTHLIKTRGQQVTLRCSSQSGHNTVSWYQQALGQGPQFIFQYYREEENGRGNFPPRFSGLQFPNYSSELNVNALELDDSALYLCASSSTQGAGEKLFFGSGTQLSVL.

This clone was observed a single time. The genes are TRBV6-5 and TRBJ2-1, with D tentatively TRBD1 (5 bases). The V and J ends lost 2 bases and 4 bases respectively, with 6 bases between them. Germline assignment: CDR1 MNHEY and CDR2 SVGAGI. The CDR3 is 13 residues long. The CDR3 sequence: CASSYDRYNEQFF. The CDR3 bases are TGTGCCAGCAGTTACGACAGATACAATGAGCAGTTCTTC.

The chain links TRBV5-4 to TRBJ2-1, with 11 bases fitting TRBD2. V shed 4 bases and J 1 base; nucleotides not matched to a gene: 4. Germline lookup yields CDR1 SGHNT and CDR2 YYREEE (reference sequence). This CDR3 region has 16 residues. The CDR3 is CASSRGTSGSYNEQFF. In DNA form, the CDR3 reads TGTGCCAGCAGCCGCGGGACTAGCGGTTCCTACAATGAGCAGTTCTTC.

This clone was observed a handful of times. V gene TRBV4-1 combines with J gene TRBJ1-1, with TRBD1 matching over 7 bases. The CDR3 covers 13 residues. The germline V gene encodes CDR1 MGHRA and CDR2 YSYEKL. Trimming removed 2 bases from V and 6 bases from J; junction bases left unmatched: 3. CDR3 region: CASSQTGVPEAFF. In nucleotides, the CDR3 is TGCGCCAGCAGCCAAACAGGGGTTCCTGAAGCTTTCTTT.

The CDR3 DNA follows: TGTGCCAGCAGCTGGGAGACAGGGAGGACTGAAGCTTTCTTT. It encodes CASSWETGRTEAFF. The gene calls are TRBV5-6 and TRBJ1-1, with 7 bases matching TRBD1. Germline assignment: CDR1 SGHDT and CDR2 YYEEEE. The CDR3 runs 14 residues. The J segment lost 5 bases and the V segment lost 3 bases, leaving 7 bases of the junction unmatched.

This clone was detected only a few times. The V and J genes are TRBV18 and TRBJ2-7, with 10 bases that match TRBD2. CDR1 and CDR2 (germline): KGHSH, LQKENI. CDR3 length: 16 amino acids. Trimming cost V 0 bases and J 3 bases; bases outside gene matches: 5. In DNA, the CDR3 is TGTGCCAGCTCACCACCTGGTCTAGCGGGAGTCTACGAGCAGTACTTC. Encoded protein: CASSPPGLAGVYEQYF.

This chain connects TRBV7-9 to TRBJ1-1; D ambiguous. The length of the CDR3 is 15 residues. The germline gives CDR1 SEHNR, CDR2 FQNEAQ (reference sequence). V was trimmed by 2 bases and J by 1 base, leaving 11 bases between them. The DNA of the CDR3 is TGTGCCAGCAGCTTAATAGCTAGCAAGAACACTGAAGCTTTCTTT. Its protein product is CASSLIASKNTEAFF.

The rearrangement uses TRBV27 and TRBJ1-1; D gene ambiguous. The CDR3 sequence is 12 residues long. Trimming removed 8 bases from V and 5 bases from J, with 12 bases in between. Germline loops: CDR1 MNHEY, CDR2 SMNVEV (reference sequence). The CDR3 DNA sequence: TGTGCCAGCGGGGAGAGGTCGACTGAAGCTTTCTTT. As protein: CASGERSTEAFF.

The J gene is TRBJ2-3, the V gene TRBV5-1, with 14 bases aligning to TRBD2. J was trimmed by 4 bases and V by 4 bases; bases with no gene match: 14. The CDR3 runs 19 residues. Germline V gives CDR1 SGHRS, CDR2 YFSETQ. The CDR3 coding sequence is TGCGCCAGCAGCCATGGGACTAGCGGGAGCAGACTCGGCGCAGATACGCAGTATTTT. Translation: CASSHGTSGSRLGADTQYF.

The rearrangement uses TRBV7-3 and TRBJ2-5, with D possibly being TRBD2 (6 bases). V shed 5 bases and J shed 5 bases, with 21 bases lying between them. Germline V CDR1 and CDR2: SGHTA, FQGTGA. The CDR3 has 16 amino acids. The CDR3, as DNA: TGTGCCAGCAGCCCAAACGGAGTAGCGGACGCGGAGACCCAGTACTTC. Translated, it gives CASSPNGVADAETQYF.